Given below is one T cell receptor (beta chain) in context. Antigen unknown. The entry originates in a study of Ad26.COV2.S vaccination and SARS-CoV-2 variants. About the study: Participant was drawn from the COV1001 Ad26.COV2.S trial arm. Doses of Ad26.COV2.S were injected into muscle once or twice, 56 days apart.

CDR3 length equals 13 residues. Trimming took off 0 bases at V and 4 bases at J, with 6 bases between the two ends. Germline V gene lookup returns CDR1 GTSNPN and CDR2 SVGIG (reference sequence). The table came from immunoSEQ multiplex PCR; TCRdb's copy has only in-frame clones and leaves some out. This sample has 400,000 to 500,000 clones, with approximately 87% found just once. Stated treatment: 15 to 20 received Ad26.COV2.S at low or high dose, single or two shots; roughly 5 received placebo; per-sample allocation not given. Material that was analyzed had been drawn on day 63 after the first vaccine or placebo injection. General study points: In vaccinated individuals, spike-specific CD8+ and CD4+ T cell responses reportedly displayed substantial breadth. In TCR breadth and depth analyses, total T cell responses may have been underestimated.

The chain joins TRBV30 to TRBJ2-2; D not certain. The TCR originated in a person between 18 and 65 years old who received the Ad26.COV2.S COVID-19 vaccine or a placebo. The material sequenced was peripheral blood, taken in a trial of Ad26.COV2.S vaccine versus placebo. The CDR3 region has the DNA TGTGCCTGGAGTGTACCTCTCACCGGGGAGCTGTTTTTT. This encodes CAWSVPLTGELFF.